The 28 T cell receptor beta chains presented below share a single source sample, sequenced in a study of cytomegalovirus exposure and HLA in healthy donors listed by TCRdb under 2017. Libraries were constructed by the immunoSEQ multiplex PCR assay. A mixture of 60 forward primers for TCR Vbeta segments and 13 reverse primers for TCR Jbeta segments was used in the multiplex PCR. The table was pulled from immuneACCESS by TCRdb, which kept in-frame rearrangements only. Such tables lose some clones; where checked, under half of the loss comes from unresolved V genes, and the rest has no known cause. The sample contains 150,000 to 200,000 clones, approximately 80% of them found a single time. Roughly 5% of the sample belongs to the ten largest clones. Source material: PBMCs. All receptors derive from a young man in good health and CMV-seronegative.

The chain links TRBV19 to TRBJ1-5; 10 bases match TRBD1. After removal of 7 bases from V and 4 bases from J, the junction contained 4 bases not matched to a gene. CDR3 size: 14 residues. Per the germline V gene, CDR1 is LNHDA and CDR2 is SQIVND (reference sequence). The CDR3 loop reads CASNDRGQNQPQHF. For the CDR3, the DNA is TGTGCCAGTAATGACAGGGGGCAGAATCAGCCCCAGCATTTT. Together with reference TRBV19 and TRBJ1-5, the CDR3 gives the full variable domain: DGGITQSPKYLFRKEGQNVTLSCEQNLNHDAMYWYRQDPGQGLRLIYYSQIVNDFQKGDIAEGYSVSREKKESFPLTVTSAQKNPTAFYLCASNDRGQNQPQHFGDGTRLSIL.

The rearrangement links TRBV27 to TRBJ2-7; 9 bases align to TRBD1. The CDR3 consists of 15 residues. Trimming took 5 bases from V and 3 from J; bases not matched to a gene: 8. CDR1 and CDR2 from the germline V gene are MNHEY and SMNVEV (reference sequence). The CDR3 reads CASSGPGTGLYEQYF. The DNA of the CDR3 is TGTGCCAGCAGTGGGCCCGGGACAGGGCTCTACGAGCAGTACTTC.

V gene TRBV9 combines with J gene TRBJ2-7; maybe TRBD2 (6 bases). V lost 1 base and J lost 2, with 16 bases in between. Germline CDR1 SGDLS, CDR2 YYNGEE. The CDR3 covers 16 residues. DNA of the CDR3: TGTGCCAGCAGCGTAAATCCGAGCGGGTCAACCTACGAGCAGTACTTC. This translates into CASSVNPSGSTYEQYF.

The rearrangement links TRBV27 to TRBJ2-1; 10 bases agree with TRBD2. Germline V gene sequence: CDR1 MNHEY, CDR2 SMNVEV (reference sequence). The CDR3 covers 15 residues. The V gene end was trimmed by 5 bases and the J gene end by 7 bases; junction bases not matched to a gene: 8. CDR3 region: CASSPLAGAWNEQFF. The CDR3 DNA follows: TGTGCCAGCAGTCCGCTAGCGGGAGCATGGAATGAGCAGTTCTTC.

The gene calls are TRBV5-1 and TRBJ2-2; maybe TRBD1 (5 bases). Germline CDR1 is SGHRS and CDR2 is YFSETQ. Trimming took 2 bases from V and 7 from J, leaving 9 bases between them. CDR3 length: 13 amino acids. The CDR3 here is CASSLQEGGELFF. As DNA, the CDR3 is TGCGCCAGCAGCTTACAGGAAGGCGGGGAGCTGTTTTTT. Looking up the rest from reference TRBV5-1 and TRBJ2-2 gives the full variable domain: KAGVTQTPRYLIKTRGQQVTLSCSPISGHRSVSWYQQTPGQGLQFLFEYFSETQRNKGNFPGRFSGRQFSNSRSEMNVSTLELGDSALYLCASSLQEGGELFFGEGSRLTVL.

This chain joins TRBV28 and TRBJ2-1, with D possibly TRBD2 on 5 matching bases. Germline V gives CDR1 MDHEN, CDR2 SYDVKM. This CDR3 contains 13 residues. V lost 2 bases, J lost 7 bases, and 9 bases lay in between. DNA for the CDR3: TGTGCCAGCAGTTTAACGGGATGGAATGAGCAGTTCTTC. Protein: CASSLTGWNEQFF.

This chain uses TRBV5-1 with TRBJ2-6, with D tentatively TRBD1 (5 bases). Trimming left V 4 bases short and J 1 base short, with 9 bases between. Germline CDR1 is SGHRS and CDR2 is YFSETQ. The CDR3 is 15 residues long. The CDR3 DNA reads TGCGCCAGCAGCCCTCGGACATCTGGGGCCAACGTCCTGACTTTC. Translated: CASSPRTSGANVLTF.

This chain connects TRBV18 to TRBJ2-2, with 8 bases aligning to TRBD1. Germline V gene sequence: CDR1 KGHSH, CDR2 LQKENI. CDR3 length equals 15 residues. With V trimmed by 4 bases and J by 3 bases, 4 bases remained unmatched. The CDR3 bases are TGTGCCAGCTCACGTGGACAGGGCGACACCGGGGAGCTGTTTTTT. This translates into CASSRGQGDTGELFF.

The chain employs TRBV10-1 and TRBJ2-7, with 7 bases lining up with TRBD1. CDR1 and CDR2 from the germline V gene are WNHNN and SYGVQD (reference sequence). Losses at the gene ends were 9 bases for V and 2 bases for J; bases not matched to a gene: 7. The CDR3 is made up of 13 amino acids. The CDR3 protein is CARTSGTAYEQYF. In DNA, the CDR3 is TGCGCCAGAACCTCCGGGACAGCCTACGAGCAGTACTTC.

The chain has TRBV7-2 and TRBJ1-1, with 7 bases matching TRBD1. Germline V gives CDR1 SGHTA, CDR2 FQGNSA. With 5 bases clipped from V and 7 bases from J, the junction kept 19 bases outside the gene matches. The CDR3 is made up of 17 amino acids. The CDR3 nucleotides are TGTGCCAGCAGCCCCAGACAGGGCGGTATTCAGATTGGTGAAGCTTTCTTT. Amino acid sequence: CASSPRQGGIQIGEAFF.

The chain has TRBV5-6 and TRBJ2-1; D remains ambiguous. This CDR3 is built from 15 residues. V lost 6 bases and J 7 bases, leaving 20 bases between the germline ends. Germline lookup yields CDR1 SGHDT and CDR2 YYEEEE. Here the CDR3 reads CASKSSSALRNEQFF. The CDR3 DNA sequence: TGTGCCAGCAAGTCATCTTCGGCCCTGCGGAATGAGCAGTTCTTC.

The rearrangement joins TRBV19 to TRBJ2-5; TRBD1 aligns across 7 bases. V lost 5 bases, J lost 9 bases, and 9 bases stayed unmatched. CDR1 is LNHDA and CDR2 is SQIVND in the germline V gene (reference sequence). The CDR3 runs 13 residues. The CDR3 region has the DNA TGTGCCAGTAGTGCCGGACAGGAAAGATCCCAGTACTTC. Translation: CASSAGQERSQYF.

The rearrangement joins TRBV6-6 to TRBJ2-3, with 7 bases identical to TRBD1. Trimming removed 6 bases from V and 2 bases from J; junction bases left unmatched: 11. The CDR3 sequence is 16 residues long. Germline V gene lookup returns CDR1 MNHNY and CDR2 SVGAGI (reference sequence). For the CDR3, the DNA is TGTGCCAGCAGCCAATTACAGGGGACCTTCACAGATACGCAGTATTTT. Protein sequence: CASSQLQGTFTDTQYF.

The chain is built from TRBV11-3 and TRBJ2-6; TRBD1 might be the D (8 bases). Germline assignment: CDR1 SGHNT and CDR2 YENEEA. The CDR3 contains 19 residues. V lost 4 bases and J lost 2, with 21 bases in between. CDR3 DNA sequence: TGTGCCAGCAGCTCTGGGAGGGACAGGACATCTGCTGGGGCCAACGTCCTGACTTTC. It yields the protein CASSSGRDRTSAGANVLTF.

V usage is TRBV7-4 and J usage is TRBJ1-5, with 9 bases fitting TRBD1. The CDR3 extends over 21 amino acids. Germline CDR1 SGHVT, CDR2 SQSDAQ. Unmatched junction bases numbered 20, after V lost 5 bases and J lost 0 bases. CDR3 nucleotide sequence: TGTGCCAGCAGCCACCGAAGCCTTACAGGGGGCCCTCCTTATAGCAATCAGCCCCAGCATTTT. Its protein product is CASSHRSLTGGPPYSNQPQHF.

The V gene is TRBV27, the J gene TRBJ2-1; a possible D gene is TRBD1 (5 bases). This CDR3 has 14 residues. Trimming cost V 5 bases and J 6 bases, with 14 bases left between them. Per germline, CDR1 MNHEY and CDR2 SMNVEV (reference sequence). Here the CDR3 reads CASSPADTRNEQFF. The DNA for the CDR3 is TGTGCCAGCAGTCCCGCGGACACACGCAATGAGCAGTTCTTC.

This clone was observed a handful of times. The chain combines TRBV6-5 with TRBJ1-1; D possibly corresponds to TRBD1 (5 bases). Germline CDR1 MNHEY, CDR2 SVGAGI. This CDR3 is 13 amino acids long. Trimming stripped 2 bases from V and 2 bases from J, with 6 bases between. The CDR3 DNA reads TGTGCCAGCAGTTACGACAGTAACACTGAAGCTTTCTTT. Amino acids: CASSYDSNTEAFF.

The chain recombines TRBV7-9 with TRBJ1-2, with a tentative D call TRBD1 (6 bases). Per the germline V gene, CDR1 is SEHNR and CDR2 is FQNEAQ (reference sequence). With 4 bases removed from V and 5 bases from J, the gap between germline ends came to 11 bases. There are 13 residues in the CDR3. The CDR3, as DNA: TGTGCCAGCAGCTCAGGGGCTAGTTATGGCTACACCTTC. As protein: CASSSGASYGYTF. The variable domain in full, completed from reference TRBV7-9 and TRBJ1-2, reads DTGVSQNPRHKITKRGQNVTFRCDPISEHNRLYWYRQTLGQGPEFLTYFQNEAQLEKSRLLSDRFSAERPKGSFSTLEIQRTEQGDSAMYLCASSSGASYGYTFGSGTRLTVV.

This clone showed up just once. The rearrangement uses TRBV9 and TRBJ2-7, with D perhaps TRBD1 (6 bases). Germline V gives CDR1 SGDLS, CDR2 YYNGEE. Trimming took 3 bases from V and 5 from J, leaving 21 bases between them. The CDR3 runs 16 residues. The CDR3 sequence: CASSGQGRPFVDEQYF. CDR3 sequence (DNA): TGTGCCAGCAGCGGGCAGGGGCGCCCGTTTGTCGACGAGCAGTACTTC.

The rearrangement joins TRBV5-1 to TRBJ1-4; D perhaps matches TRBD1 (6 bases). Trimming pared 8 bases from V and 4 bases from J, leaving 12 bases between. The CDR3 sequence is 13 residues long. The germline gives CDR1 SGHRS, CDR2 YFSETQ. CDR3 DNA: TGCGCCAGTTCCAGGGGCAATAATGAAAAACTGTTTTTT. It encodes CASSRGNNEKLFF. The variable domain in full, completed from reference TRBV5-1 and TRBJ1-4, reads KAGVTQTPRYLIKTRGQQVTLSCSPISGHRSVSWYQQTPGQGLQFLFEYFSETQRNKGNFPGRFSGRQFSNSRSEMNVSTLELGDSALYLCASSRGNNEKLFFGSGTQLSVL.

The chain joins TRBV5-4 to TRBJ2-5; D perhaps matches TRBD1 (6 bases). The J call may not be correct, given that the DNA end is closer to TRBJ2-7. The CDR3 loop spans 14 amino acids. CDR1 is SGHNT, CDR2 YYREEE, per germline (reference sequence). CDR3 coding DNA: TGTGCCAGCAGCCCCGACCAGGACAGCTACGAGCAGTACTTC. This translates into CASSPDQDSYEQYF.

V is TRBV6-5 and J is TRBJ1-4; D gene ambiguous. Between the trimmed V and J ends, which lost 0 bases and 7 bases, there was a span of 9 bases. The CDR3 totals 14 residues. CDR1 is MNHEY, CDR2 SVGAGI, per germline. CDR3 nucleotide sequence: TGTGCCAGCAGTTACTCTGGGCGGGGTGAAAAACTGTTTTTT. This sequence encodes CASSYSGRGEKLFF.

This chain connects TRBV29-1 to TRBJ1-5, with D unclear. V lost 5 bases, J lost 12 bases, and 14 bases lay in between. CDR1 and CDR2 (germline): SQVTM, ANQGSEA. The CDR3 spans 11 residues. The CDR3 spells CSVKEASLQHF. CDR3 in DNA: TGCAGCGTTAAGGAGGCCTCACTCCAGCATTTT. The full variable domain, rest sourced from reference TRBV29-1 and TRBJ1-5, is SAVISQKPSRDICQRGTSLTIQCQVDSQVTMMFWYRQQPGQSLTLIATANQGSEATYESGFVIDKFPISRPNLTFSTLTVSNMSPEDSSIYLCSVKEASLQHFGDGTRLSIL.

On this clone: One end of the junction fails to match germline, which may point to a read error. The rearrangement links TRBV7-7 to TRBJ2-7; TRBD2 aligns across 11 bases. Germline assignment: CDR1 SSHAT and CDR2 FNYEAQ (reference sequence). The CDR3 covers 14 residues. The CDR3 here is CASSSGTSGSEQYF. CDR3 in DNA: TGTGCTAGCAGCAGCGGGACTAGCGGCAGTGAGCAGTACTTC.

This clone has only one observation. V and J are TRBV5-4 and TRBJ2-5; D possibly corresponds to TRBD1 (6 bases). Germline assignment: CDR1 SGHNT and CDR2 YYREEE (reference sequence). This CDR3 is 12 amino acids long. V gave up 6 bases and J gave up 2 bases, with 8 bases separating them. In DNA form, the CDR3 reads TGTGCCAGCAAAAGGGGGCAAGAGACCCAGTACTTC. As protein: CASKRGQETQYF.

In its sample, this clone was seen once. The conserved closing phenylalanine or tryptophan is absent in this CDR3, likely reflecting a read error. V usage is TRBV7-9 and J usage is TRBJ1-1; D remains unclear. The CDR3 sequence is 11 residues long. CDR1 and CDR2 (germline): SEHNR, FQNEAQ (reference sequence). The germline V and J ends were trimmed by 4 bases and 10 bases, with 10 bases remaining between them. The CDR3 nucleotides are TGTGCCAGCAGCTCGCTGAGTGTAGCTTTCCTT. Its protein product is CASSSLSVAFL.

The chain has TRBV11-3 and TRBJ2-7; the match to TRBD1 covers 7 bases. The length of the CDR3 is 15 residues. V was clipped by 1 base and J by 3 bases; unmatched bases: 6. Germline V gene lookup returns CDR1 SGHNT and CDR2 YENEEA. This chain's CDR3 is CASSLARDSLYEQYF. Here the CDR3 DNA reads TGTGCCAGCAGCTTAGCCCGGGACAGCCTCTACGAGCAGTACTTC.

The rearrangement links TRBV6-6 to TRBJ2-7; D not resolved. CDR3 length: 14 residues. The germline gives CDR1 MNHNY, CDR2 SVGAGI (reference sequence). Between the trimmed V and J ends, which lost 0 bases and 3 bases, there was a span of 9 bases. The CDR3 sequence: CASSYSPGNYEQYF. The CDR3, as DNA: TGTGCCAGCAGTTACTCGCCAGGAAACTACGAGCAGTACTTC.